These 31 T cell receptor beta chains were all obtained from the same sample, sequenced in a study of T-cell memory formation after mild COVID-19. TCRdb itself ran the 5' RACE reads through MiXCR, one entry per CDR3 protein. Of about 430,000 distinct CDR3 sequences listed, about a sixth are singletons. Specimen: PBMCs or a T cell subset sorted from them (not recorded which). These receptors originate from a man between 18 and 35 years old who had mild COVID-19 (a few samples of this study predate the infection). Cell type and time point are not known.

In this sample, this clonotype turned up a few times. The chain employs TRBV7-2 and TRBJ2-1; D not resolved. Germline V CDR1 and CDR2: SGHTA, FQGNSA. The CDR3 extends over 15 amino acids. The V end was cut by 1 base, the J end by 0 bases, with 7 bases between. The CDR3 sequence is CASSLDASSYNEQFF. CDR3 DNA: TGTGCCAGCAGCTTAGACGCGAGCTCCTACAATGAGCAGTTCTTC.

This clonotype was recorded many times. V gene TRBV5-1 combines with J gene TRBJ2-1; perhaps TRBD2 as D (6 bases). Trimming removed 0 bases at V and 4 bases at J, with 8 bases between. Germline lookup yields CDR1 SGHRS and CDR2 YFSETQ. This CDR3 has 14 amino acids. The CDR3 DNA sequence: TGCGCCAGCAGCTTGGCCGGGACTTACAATGAGCAGTTCTTC. It encodes CASSLAGTYNEQFF.

J is TRBJ2-3 and V is TRBV6-2 or TRBV6-3; TRBD2 matches at 9 bases. Germline V gene sequence: CDR1 MNHEY, CDR2 SVGEGT. This CDR3 spans 16 amino acids. Trimming at V came to 2 bases and at J to 2 bases, leaving 5 bases not matched to a gene. This chain's CDR3 is CASSYPAGGYTDTQYF. The CDR3 DNA sequence: TGTGCCAGCAGTTACCCAGCGGGGGGCTACACAGATACGCAGTATTTT.

This clonotype was counted between two and nine times. The rearrangement joins TRBV12-3 or TRBV12-4 to TRBJ2-7; tentatively, D is TRBD2 (6 bases). The V end was cut by 5 bases, the J end by 4 bases, with 6 bases between. The CDR3 has 11 residues. CDR3 DNA: TGTGCCAGCAGTGCGGGATACGAGCAGTACTTC. Residues: CASSAGYEQYF.

This clonotype showed up just a few times. This chain joins TRBV6-5 and TRBJ1-6, with D perhaps matching TRBD1 (5 bases). The CDR3 is made up of 14 amino acids. CDR1 and CDR2 from the germline V gene are MNHEY and SVGAGI. The germline V and J ends were trimmed by 5 bases and 12 bases, with 17 bases remaining between them. The CDR3 loop is CASSQQVPIGPLHF. The CDR3 DNA is TGTGCCAGCAGTCAACAGGTGCCGATCGGACCCCTCCACTTT.

The gene calls are TRBV5-1 and TRBJ2-5, with D maybe TRBD1 (5 bases). Trimming removed 5 bases from V and 3 bases from J, with 14 bases in between. CDR3 length: 14 residues. CDR1 is SGHRS and CDR2 is YFSETQ in the germline V gene. CDR3 sequence reads: CASRPGATKETQYF. CDR3 bases: TGCGCCAGCAGACCTGGGGCTACGAAAGAGACCCAGTACTTC.

Details on this clonotype: Sequence at one end of the junction differs from germline and may be a read error. This rearrangement joins TRBV4-2 to TRBJ1-1; unclear D gene. Germline assignment: CDR1 LGHNA and CDR2 YNFKEQ. The CDR3 spans 16 residues. The CDR3 sequence is CASSQDTARRNTEAFF. The DNA of the CDR3 is TGTGCCAGCAGCCAAGATACGGCGAGGAGGAACACTGAAGCCTTCTTT.

The gene calls are TRBV5-1 and TRBJ2-2, with 9 nucleotides matching TRBD2. Unmatched junction bases numbered 11, after V lost 1 base and J lost 4 bases. The CDR3 totals 18 residues. Germline CDR1 reads SGHRS; CDR2 reads YFSETQ. The CDR3, as DNA: TGCGCCAGCAGCTTGTTTTTCGGCGGGGGGGCCGGCACCGGGGAGCTGTTTTTT. It specifies CASSLFFGGGAGTGELFF.

The table lists this clonotype with a few counts. The V and J genes are TRBV4-1 and TRBJ2-7, with 7 bases identical to TRBD1. The CDR3 contains 15 residues. V lost 3 bases, J lost 3 bases, and 8 bases stayed unmatched. Germline CDR1 is MGHRA and CDR2 is YSYEKL. Here the CDR3 reads CASSQIGTAVYEQYF. In DNA, the CDR3 is TGCGCCAGCAGCCAGATCGGGACAGCCGTCTACGAGCAGTACTTC.

This clonotype was seen only a few times. This chain uses TRBV6-5 with TRBJ1-1, with D uncertain. This CDR3 comprises 15 residues. Germline V CDR1 and CDR2: MNHEY, SVGAGI. V shed 0 bases and J shed 3 bases, with 11 bases lying between them. Here the CDR3 reads CASSYSISGDTEAFF. CDR3 sequence (DNA): TGTGCCAGCAGTTACTCGATTTCAGGAGACACTGAAGCTTTCTTT.

The chain uses TRBV5-5 and TRBJ1-6; 7 positions match TRBD1. The CDR3 consists of 16 residues. The J segment lost 2 bases and the V segment lost 3 bases, leaving 5 bases of the junction unmatched. Per germline, CDR1 SGHKS and CDR2 YYEKEE (reference sequence). The CDR3 bases are TGTGCCAGCAGCTACTCGGGACAGCCCTATAATTCACCCCTCCACTTT. This sequence encodes CASSYSGQPYNSPLHF.

V gene TRBV4-3 combines with J gene TRBJ2-3; TRBD2 agrees at 9 bases. V was pared by 0 bases and J by 4 bases, with 8 bases of the junction left unmatched. CDR3 length equals 17 residues. Germline lookup yields CDR1 LGHNA and CDR2 YSLEER. The chain's CDR3 is CASSQEYGGGAADTQYF. The CDR3 DNA is TGCGCCAGCAGCCAAGAATACGGCGGGGGGGCAGCAGATACGCAGTATTTT.

This chain uses TRBV7-2 with TRBJ1-6, with D possibly TRBD1 on 6 matching bases. This CDR3 has 16 amino acids. Germline lookup yields CDR1 SGHTA and CDR2 FQGNSA. The V end lost 7 bases, the J end lost 0 bases, and 13 bases lay between the germline ends. The chain's CDR3 is CASTTLGGSYNSPLHF. The CDR3 nucleotides are TGTGCCAGCACCACGCTAGGGGGCTCCTATAATTCACCCCTCCACTTT.

A few counts support this clonotype. The chain carries TRBV2 and TRBJ2-5; tentative D call: TRBD1 (6 bases). The germline CDR1 and CDR2 sequences are SNHLY and FYNNEI. The CDR3 is made up of 15 amino acids. Trimming shortened V by 6 bases and J by 2 bases, and 16 bases separated the two germline ends. The CDR3 spells CASRAGDGSQETQYF. In DNA, the CDR3 is TGTGCCAGCAGGGCAGGGGACGGGTCTCAAGAGACCCAGTACTTC. The full variable domain, with the rest looked up from reference TRBV2 and TRBJ2-5, is EPEVTQTPSHQVTQMGQEVILRCVPISNHLYFYWYRQILGQKVEFLVSFYNNEISEKSEIFDDQFSVERPDGSNFTLKIRSTKLEDSAMYFCASRAGDGSQETQYFGPGTRLLVL.

The table lists this clonotype with a few counts. The chain has TRBV7-8 and TRBJ2-3, with no clear D. Trimming took 2 bases from V and 4 from J, leaving 7 bases between them. Germline CDR1 SGHVS, CDR2 FQNEAQ. The CDR3 is 13 residues long. In nucleotides, the CDR3 is TGTGCCAGCAGCTTATTCGTCGCAGATACGCAGTATTTT. This sequence encodes CASSLFVADTQYF.

This CDR3 is CSAVSGTGINEQYF. The CDR3 DNA reads as TGCAGTGCCGTTAGCGGGACAGGGATCAACGAGCAGTACTTC. The genes are TRBV20-1 and TRBJ2-7; tentative D call: TRBD1 (9 bases). CDR3 length equals 14 residues. CDR1 is DFQATT and CDR2 is SNEGSKA in the germline V gene (reference sequence). Between the trimmed V and J ends, which lost 6 bases and 5 bases, there was a span of 20 bases.

This clonotype turned up a few times. The chain is built from TRBV20-1 and TRBJ2-3, with no clear D. The CDR3 consists of 15 residues. V lost 6 bases, J lost 0 bases, and 16 bases lay in between. Germline CDR1 reads DFQATT; CDR2 reads SNEGSKA (reference sequence). CDR3 loop: CSAKHTHSSTDTQYF. The DNA for the CDR3 is TGCAGTGCCAAGCATACCCACTCTAGCACAGATACGCAGTATTTT.

The V and J genes are TRBV12-3 or TRBV12-4 and TRBJ1-5; 9 positions agree with TRBD1. The J segment lost 7 bases and the V segment lost 4 bases, leaving 8 bases of the junction unmatched. The CDR3 loop spans 15 amino acids. Here the CDR3 reads CASSYQTGGKQPQHF. DNA for the CDR3: TGTGCCAGCAGTTACCAGACAGGGGGGAAACAGCCCCAGCATTTT.

This clonotype was counted between two and nine times. CDR3 loop: CASSLTSRSPYNEQFF. The CDR3 DNA reads TGTGCCAGCAGCCTTACCTCTAGGTCCCCCTACAATGAGCAGTTCTTC. The V and J genes are TRBV11-3 and TRBJ2-1, with D unresolved. Germline V gene data show CDR1 as SGHNT and CDR2 as YENEEA. The CDR3 runs 16 residues. Trimming left V 5 bases short and J 2 bases short, with 16 bases between. Using reference TRBV11-3 and TRBJ2-1 for the parts outside the CDR3, the full variable domain is EAGVVQSPRYKIIEKKQPVAFWCNPISGHNTLYWYLQNLGQGPELLIRYENEEAVDDSQLPKDRFSAERLKGVDSTLKIQPAELGDSAVYLCASSLTSRSPYNEQFFGPGTRLTVL.

This rearrangement joins TRBV5-1 to TRBJ1-2, with TRBD1 identical over 9 bases. Trimming at V came to 3 bases and at J to 7 bases, leaving 10 bases not matched to a gene. Germline CDR1 is SGHRS and CDR2 is YFSETQ. This CDR3 has 15 residues. The chain's CDR3 is CASSSPGQGRSGYTF. The CDR3 DNA is TGCGCCAGCAGCTCTCCGGGACAGGGAAGGTCTGGCTACACCTTC.

This clonotype was detected a few times. The chain couples TRBV4-3 to TRBJ2-7; 10 nucleotides agree with TRBD2. This CDR3 is 16 amino acids long. Germline CDR1 reads LGHNA; CDR2 reads YSLEER. V shed 4 bases and J 6 bases; nucleotides not matched to a gene: 12. This chain's CDR3 is CASSPSATAGGVEQYF. The CDR3 nucleotides read TGCGCCAGCAGCCCTAGCGCGACAGCGGGGGGGGTCGAGCAGTACTTC.

The chain is built from TRBV5-4 and TRBJ2-4; 8 bases map to TRBD1. Trimming took 4 bases from V and 7 from J; bases not matched to a gene: 4. Germline CDR1 is SGHNT and CDR2 is YYREEE (reference sequence). The CDR3 sequence is 13 residues long. In nucleotides, the CDR3 is TGTGCCAGCAGCCCGCGGACAGGGAACATTCAGTACTTC. Protein sequence: CASSPRTGNIQYF.

The chain carries TRBV4-1 and TRBJ2-7; TRBD2 matches at 9 bases. Per the germline V gene, CDR1 is MGHRA and CDR2 is YSYEKL. With 1 base clipped from V and 3 bases from J, the junction kept 7 bases outside the gene matches. CDR3 length: 16 residues. The CDR3 is CASSQGGSGGHYEQYF. The CDR3 DNA reads TGCGCCAGCAGCCAAGGTGGTAGCGGGGGACACTACGAGCAGTACTTC.

This chain links TRBV4-1 with TRBJ1-6; D is unclear. Germline lookup yields CDR1 MGHRA and CDR2 YSYEKL. Deletions cut 0 bases from V and 9 bases from J, with 12 bases between. This CDR3 is 15 amino acids long. In nucleotides, the CDR3 is TGCGCCAGCAGCCAAGATTGGAGCGAATCTTCACCCCTCCACTTT. It translates to CASSQDWSESSPLHF.

V is TRBV5-1 and J is TRBJ2-7; tentatively, D is TRBD1 or TRBD2 (5 bases each). The V end lost 4 bases, the J end lost 7 bases, and 21 bases lay between the germline ends. The germline V gene has CDR1 SGHRS and CDR2 YFSETQ. The CDR3 has 15 residues. CDR3 region: CASSPGRGRPREQYV. CDR3 DNA sequence: TGCGCCAGCAGCCCTGGAAGGGGACGACCTAGGGAGCAGTACGTC.

This clonotype was observed a few times. The chain carries TRBV5-1 and TRBJ2-3; perhaps TRBD2 as D (6 bases). Trimming removed 0 bases from V and 4 bases from J, with 21 bases in between. CDR3 length: 18 residues. CDR1 is SGHRS and CDR2 is YFSETQ in the germline V gene. Here the CDR3 reads CASSLEGSAGIRADTQYF. CDR3 nucleotide sequence: TGCGCCAGCAGCTTGGAGGGCTCCGCGGGAATAAGAGCAGATACGCAGTATTTT.

This clonotype came up many times. The chain joins TRBV7-2 to TRBJ2-2; no clear D. The CDR3 extends over 13 amino acids. Between the trimmed V and J ends, which lost 4 bases and 7 bases, there was a span of 10 bases. Looked up from germline, CDR1 is SGHTA and CDR2 is FQGNSA. The DNA for the CDR3 is TGTGCCAGCAGCTCAGACTCGGGCGGGGAGCTGTTTTTT. Translated, it gives CASSSDSGGELFF.

V usage is TRBV18 and J usage is TRBJ1-1; tentative D call: TRBD1 (5 bases). CDR3 size: 12 residues. Trimming shortened V by 5 bases and J by 5 bases, and 9 bases separated the two germline ends. CDR1 and CDR2 from the germline V gene are KGHSH and LQKENI. The CDR3 loop is CASSSGWTEAFF. The CDR3 DNA reads TGTGCCAGCTCATCAGGGTGGACTGAAGCTTTCTTT.

In this sample, this clonotype turned up many times. The J gene is TRBJ1-1, the V gene TRBV12-3 or TRBV12-4; maybe TRBD1 (5 bases). The germline V and J ends were trimmed by 6 bases and 8 bases, with 10 bases remaining between them. The CDR3 is made up of 11 amino acids. The CDR3 is CASSWGVEAFF. CDR3 DNA: TGTGCCAGCAGCTGGGGGGTCGAAGCTTTCTTT.

The chain links TRBV7-9 to TRBJ2-3, with 14 bases aligning to TRBD2. The CDR3 extends over 18 amino acids. V was clipped by 4 bases and J by 4 bases; unmatched bases: 10. Looked up from germline, CDR1 is SEHNR and CDR2 is FQNEAQ (reference sequence). CDR3 in amino acids: CASSSRLAGGPRADTQYF. The CDR3 DNA sequence: TGTGCCAGCAGCTCAAGACTAGCGGGGGGGCCTCGCGCAGATACGCAGTATTTT.

J is TRBJ1-2 and V is TRBV24-1; D uncertain. Germline V gives CDR1 KGHDR, CDR2 SFDVKD. V was trimmed by 5 bases and J by 8 bases, leaving 14 bases between them. The CDR3 loop spans 13 amino acids. The DNA for the CDR3 is TGTGCCACCAGTGGATTACATGAGAGAGGCTACACCTTC. Translated: CATSGLHERGYTF.